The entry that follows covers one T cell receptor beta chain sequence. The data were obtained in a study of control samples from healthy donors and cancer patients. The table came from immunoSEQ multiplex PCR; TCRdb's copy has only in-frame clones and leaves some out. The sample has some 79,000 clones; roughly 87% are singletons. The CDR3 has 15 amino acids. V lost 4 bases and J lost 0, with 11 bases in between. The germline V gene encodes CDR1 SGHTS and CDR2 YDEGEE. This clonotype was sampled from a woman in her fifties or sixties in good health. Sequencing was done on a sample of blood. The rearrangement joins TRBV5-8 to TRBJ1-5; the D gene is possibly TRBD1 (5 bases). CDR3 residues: CASSSGTYSNQPQHF. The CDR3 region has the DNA TGTGCCAGCAGCAGCGGGACTTATAGCAATCAGCCCCAGCATTTT.